This T cell receptor beta chain was documented in a study of cytomegalovirus exposure and HLA in healthy donors. The study's findings and limits: DRB1 had the most TCR associations and HLA-C the fewest, a later analysis found, with rates varying by HLA locus. The study reported that TCR beta sequences accurately predicted HLA-A and HLA-B alleles in most subjects.

About this clone itself: Antigen: not known.

CDR1 MNHEY and CDR2 SVGAGI come from the germline V gene. V shed 2 bases, J shed 3 bases, and the junction held 8 bases outside the gene matches. CDR3 size: 16 residues. It was with 60 Vbeta and 13 Jbeta primers that the PCR ran. Clones were sequenced by immunoSEQ multiplex PCR, and TCRdb holds only the in-frame ones, with some missing. In the table there are 150,000 or so clones, under 70% of which are singletons. The chain recombines TRBV6-5 with TRBJ2-7, with TRBD1 matching 9 bases. The origin of this receptor is a man between 25 and 39 years old in good health and CMV-seropositive. The sequenced material came from PBMCs. The CDR3 DNA reads TGTGCCAGCAGTTACGAGAGGACAGGGGACGGCTACGAGCAGTACTTC. This gives the protein CASSYERTGDGYEQYF.